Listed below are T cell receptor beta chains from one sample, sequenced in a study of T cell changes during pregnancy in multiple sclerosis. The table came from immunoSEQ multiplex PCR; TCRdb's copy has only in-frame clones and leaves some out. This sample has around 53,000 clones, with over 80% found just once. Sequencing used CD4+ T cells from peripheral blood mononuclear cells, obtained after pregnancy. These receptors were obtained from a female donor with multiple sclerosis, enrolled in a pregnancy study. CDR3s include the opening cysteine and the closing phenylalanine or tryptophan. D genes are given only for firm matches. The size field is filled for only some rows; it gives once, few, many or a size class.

CDR3 protein: CASSFYRLAGGWGTDTQYF; CDR3 DNA: TGTGCCAGCAGCTTCTACAGACTAGCGGGGGGGTGGGGCACAGATACGCAGTATTTT; clone size: -; CDR3 length: 19; D gene: TRBD2; J gene: TRBJ2-3; V gene: TRBV7-2
CDR3 protein: CASSLLGAYEQYF; CDR3 DNA: TGTGCCAGCAGCTTGTTAGGGGCCTACGAGCAGTACTTC; clone size: -; CDR3 length: 13; D gene: -; J gene: TRBJ2-7; V gene: TRBV5-6
CDR3 protein: CASSLRTENEQYF; CDR3 DNA: TGTGCCAGCAGCTTACGTACAGAGAACGAGCAGTACTTC; clone size: -; CDR3 length: 13; D gene: -; J gene: TRBJ2-7; V gene: TRBV7-9
CDR3 protein: CASLARGTEQFF; CDR3 DNA: TGTGCCAGTCTAGCGAGGGGCACTGAGCAGTTCTTC; clone size: -; CDR3 length: 12; D gene: -; J gene: TRBJ2-1; V gene: TRBV19
CDR3 protein: CASSRRGFGTGGFYEQYF; CDR3 DNA: TGTGCCAGCAGCCGAAGGGGATTCGGCACAGGGGGTTTCTACGAGCAGTACTTC; clone size: -; CDR3 length: 18; D gene: TRBD1; J gene: TRBJ2-7; V gene: TRBV14
CDR3 protein: CASRRGGPSSGELFF; CDR3 DNA: TGCGCCAGCCGTCGGGGGGGGCCATCTTCCGGGGAGCTGTTTTTT; clone size: -; CDR3 length: 15; D gene: TRBD2; J gene: TRBJ2-2; V gene: TRBV5-1
CDR3 protein: CASSRFLSRVRVTNYGYTF; CDR3 DNA: TGTGCCAGCAGCCGATTTTTATCACGAGTCCGGGTAACTAACTATGGCTACACCTTC; clone size: -; CDR3 length: 19; D gene: -; J gene: TRBJ1-2; V gene: TRBV7-2
CDR3 protein: CASSPRTQETQYF; CDR3 DNA: TGTGCCAGCAGCCCCCGAACTCAAGAGACCCAGTACTTC; clone size: few; CDR3 length: 13; D gene: -; J gene: TRBJ2-5; V gene: TRBV7-2
CDR3 protein: CASSEDRGTEAFF; CDR3 DNA: TGTGCCAGCAGTGAAGACCGGGGGACTGAAGCTTTCTTT; clone size: -; CDR3 length: 13; D gene: -; J gene: TRBJ1-1; V gene: TRBV2
CDR3 protein: CASSLQGVSNQPQHF; CDR3 DNA: TGTGCCAGCAGCTTGCAAGGGGTCTCCAATCAGCCCCAGCATTTT; clone size: -; CDR3 length: 15; D gene: -; J gene: TRBJ1-5; V gene: TRBV5-4
CDR3 protein: CAWGPGLATDTQYF; CDR3 DNA: TGTGCCTGGGGTCCGGGACTAGCAACAGATACGCAGTATTTT; clone size: -; CDR3 length: 14; D gene: TRBD2; J gene: TRBJ2-3; V gene: TRBV30
CDR3 protein: CAWRGLAGGRNEQFF; CDR3 DNA: TGTGCCTGGAGGGGACTAGCGGGGGGGAGAAATGAGCAGTTCTTC; clone size: -; CDR3 length: 15; D gene: TRBD2; J gene: TRBJ2-1; V gene: TRBV30
CDR3 protein: CASSFGTGAIYGYTF; CDR3 DNA: TGTGCCAGCTCCTTCGGGACAGGGGCAATATATGGCTACACCTTC; clone size: -; CDR3 length: 15; D gene: TRBD1; J gene: TRBJ1-2; V gene: TRBV27
CDR3 protein: CAISDDNEQFF; CDR3 DNA: TGTGCCATCAGTGACGACAATGAGCAGTTCTTC; clone size: -; CDR3 length: 11; D gene: -; J gene: TRBJ2-1; V gene: TRBV10-3
CDR3 protein: CASSQGWGEVNIQYF; CDR3 DNA: TGCGCCAGCAGCCAAGGTTGGGGGGAGGTAAACATTCAGTACTTC; clone size: few; CDR3 length: 15; D gene: -; J gene: TRBJ2-4; V gene: TRBV4-1
CDR3 protein: CASRQTGRGQPQHF; CDR3 DNA: TGTGCCAGCAGGCAGACAGGGCGCGGTCAGCCCCAGCATTTT; clone size: -; CDR3 length: 14; D gene: TRBD1; J gene: TRBJ1-5; V gene: TRBV6-5
CDR3 protein: CASSWGLAVETQYF; CDR3 DNA: TGCGCCAGCAGCTGGGGACTAGCGGTCGAGACCCAGTACTTC; clone size: -; CDR3 length: 14; D gene: TRBD2; J gene: TRBJ2-5; V gene: TRBV5-1
CDR3 protein: CASSPSGTGGRQETQYF; CDR3 DNA: TGTGCCAGCAGCCCTTCCGGGACAGGGGGACGGCAAGAGACCCAGTACTTC; clone size: -; CDR3 length: 17; D gene: TRBD1; J gene: TRBJ2-5; V gene: TRBV5-4
CDR3 protein: CAWSRQGSGNTIYF; CDR3 DNA: TGTGCCTGGAGTAGACAGGGATCTGGAAACACCATATATTTT; clone size: -; CDR3 length: 14; D gene: TRBD1; J gene: TRBJ1-3; V gene: TRBV30
CDR3 protein: CASKLAGAVSTDTQYF; CDR3 DNA: TGTGCCAGCAAACTAGCGGGGGCCGTATCCACAGATACGCAGTATTTT; clone size: -; CDR3 length: 16; D gene: TRBD2; J gene: TRBJ2-3; V gene: TRBV5-5
CDR3 protein: CASSIARGDYEQYF; CDR3 DNA: TGTGCCAGTAGTATAGCCCGGGGGGACTACGAGCAGTACTTC; clone size: -; CDR3 length: 14; D gene: TRBD2; J gene: TRBJ2-7; V gene: TRBV19
CDR3 protein: CASSIIGDLANTEAFF; CDR3 DNA: TGTGCCAGCTCAATTATTGGGGACTTAGCCAACACTGAAGCTTTCTTT; clone size: -; CDR3 length: 16; D gene: -; J gene: TRBJ1-1; V gene: TRBV18
CDR3 protein: CASSESETQYF; CDR3 DNA: TGTGCCAGCAGTGAATCTGAGACCCAGTACTTC; clone size: -; CDR3 length: 11; D gene: -; J gene: TRBJ2-5; V gene: TRBV25-1
CDR3 protein: CASSLDGTSYNEQFF; CDR3 DNA: TGCGCCAGCAGCTTGGATGGGACTAGCTACAATGAGCAGTTCTTC; clone size: -; CDR3 length: 15; D gene: TRBD2; J gene: TRBJ2-1; V gene: TRBV5-1
CDR3 protein: CASSTLQGGVVGANVLTF; CDR3 DNA: TGTGCCAGCAGCACCCTTCAGGGGGGCGTCGTCGGGGCCAACGTCCTGACTTTC; clone size: -; CDR3 length: 18; D gene: -; J gene: TRBJ2-6; V gene: TRBV9
CDR3 protein: CASRSTDSLGNTIYF; CDR3 DNA: TGTGCCAGCAGGAGTACGGACAGCTTAGGAAACACCATATATTTT; clone size: -; CDR3 length: 15; D gene: -; J gene: TRBJ1-3; V gene: TRBV6-5
CDR3 protein: CASSFGGPYNEQFF; CDR3 DNA: TGCGCCAGCAGCTTCGGGGGGCCTTACAATGAGCAGTTCTTC; clone size: once; CDR3 length: 14; D gene: -; J gene: TRBJ2-1; V gene: TRBV5-1
CDR3 protein: CASSPLNQHEAFF; CDR3 DNA: TGTGCCAGCAGTCCCCTTAACCAACATGAAGCTTTCTTT; clone size: -; CDR3 length: 13; D gene: -; J gene: TRBJ1-1; V gene: TRBV27
CDR3 protein: CASSLAQGFGKLFF; CDR3 DNA: TGTGCCAGCAGCTTAGCGCAGGGGTTTGGAAAACTGTTTTTT; clone size: -; CDR3 length: 14; D gene: -; J gene: TRBJ1-4; V gene: TRBV7-9
CDR3 protein: CASTRDRVLAEAFF; CDR3 DNA: TGTGCCAGCACCCGGGACAGGGTTTTGGCTGAAGCTTTCTTT; clone size: -; CDR3 length: 14; D gene: TRBD1; J gene: TRBJ1-1; V gene: TRBV6-5
CDR3 protein: CASSITGDSNYGYTF; CDR3 DNA: TGTGCCAGTAGTATTACAGGGGACTCGAACTATGGCTACACCTTC; clone size: -; CDR3 length: 15; D gene: TRBD1; J gene: TRBJ1-2; V gene: TRBV19
CDR3 protein: CASSIDGPGLGTNEKLFF; CDR3 DNA: TGTGCCAGTAGTATAGATGGGCCGGGGTTAGGAACTAATGAAAAACTGTTTTTT; clone size: -; CDR3 length: 18; D gene: -; J gene: TRBJ1-4; V gene: TRBV19
CDR3 protein: CASSRDKFSPLHF; CDR3 DNA: TGTGCCAGCAGCCGGGACAAGTTTTCACCCCTCCACTTT; clone size: -; CDR3 length: 13; D gene: -; J gene: TRBJ1-6; V gene: TRBV11-3
CDR3 protein: CASRRLGVSTDTQYF; CDR3 DNA: TGTGCCAGCAGAAGACTCGGGGTTAGCACAGATACGCAGTATTTT; clone size: -; CDR3 length: 15; D gene: -; J gene: TRBJ2-3; V gene: TRBV6-6
CDR3 protein: CASSPQQGLNYNEQFF; CDR3 DNA: TGTGCCAGCAGCCCCCAACAGGGCTTAAACTACAATGAGCAGTTCTTC; clone size: once; CDR3 length: 16; D gene: -; J gene: TRBJ2-1; V gene: TRBV7-3
CDR3 protein: CASQRGGAYNEQFF; CDR3 DNA: TGTGCCAGCCAGAGGGGGGGTGCCTACAATGAGCAGTTCTTC; clone size: once; CDR3 length: 14; D gene: -; J gene: TRBJ2-1; V gene: TRBV18
CDR3 protein: CASSFTGRSGEKLFF; CDR3 DNA: TGTGCCAGCAGCTTTACCGGACGCAGCGGCGAAAAACTGTTTTTT; clone size: -; CDR3 length: 15; D gene: -; J gene: TRBJ1-4; V gene: TRBV7-2
CDR3 protein: CASSLSGGPGGTEAFF; CDR3 DNA: TGTGCCAGCAGCTTATCGGGGGGCCCCGGGGGCACTGAAGCTTTCTTT; clone size: once; CDR3 length: 16; D gene: -; J gene: TRBJ1-1; V gene: TRBV7-2
CDR3 protein: CAWSPGEGEKLFF; CDR3 DNA: TGTGCCTGGAGCCCAGGGGAGGGAGAAAAACTGTTTTTT; clone size: -; CDR3 length: 13; D gene: -; J gene: TRBJ1-4; V gene: TRBV30
CDR3 protein: CASSLRGNEQFF; CDR3 DNA: TGTGCCAGCAGCTTAAGAGGCAATGAGCAGTTCTTC; clone size: -; CDR3 length: 12; D gene: -; J gene: TRBJ2-1; V gene: TRBV7-9
CDR3 protein: CAWSRGGETQYF; CDR3 DNA: TGTGCCTGGAGTAGAGGGGGAGAGACCCAGTACTTC; clone size: -; CDR3 length: 12; D gene: -; J gene: TRBJ2-5; V gene: TRBV30
CDR3 protein: CASSLTGTEAFF; CDR3 DNA: TGTGCCAGCAGCTTAACGGGCACTGAAGCTTTCTTT; clone size: -; CDR3 length: 12; D gene: -; J gene: TRBJ1-1; V gene: TRBV5-6
CDR3 protein: CASSTETGGLYNSPLHF; CDR3 DNA: TGTGCCAGTAGTACTGAAACAGGGGGCTTATATAATTCACCCCTCCACTTT; clone size: -; CDR3 length: 17; D gene: TRBD1; J gene: TRBJ1-6; V gene: TRBV19
CDR3 protein: CATSRDRTGNTEAFF; CDR3 DNA: TGTGCCACCAGCAGAGATAGGACAGGGAACACTGAAGCTTTCTTT; clone size: once; CDR3 length: 15; D gene: TRBD1; J gene: TRBJ1-1; V gene: TRBV15
CDR3 protein: CASSSGQRTEAFF; CDR3 DNA: TGTGCCAGTAGTTCCGGACAGAGGACTGAAGCTTTCTTT; clone size: -; CDR3 length: 13; D gene: -; J gene: TRBJ1-1; V gene: TRBV19
CDR3 protein: CASSIRFPPTAGYGYTF; CDR3 DNA: TGTGCCAGTAGTATCCGGTTTCCCCCCACCGCTGGCTATGGCTACACCTTC; clone size: -; CDR3 length: 17; D gene: -; J gene: TRBJ1-2; V gene: TRBV19
CDR3 protein: CASSQTARSDTQYF; CDR3 DNA: TGTGCCAGCAGCCAAACTGCTAGGTCAGATACGCAGTATTTT; clone size: -; CDR3 length: 14; D gene: -; J gene: TRBJ2-3; V gene: TRBV7-6
CDR3 protein: CASRRTSGGADTQYF; CDR3 DNA: TGTGCCAGCAGGCGGACTAGCGGGGGGGCAGATACGCAGTATTTT; clone size: -; CDR3 length: 15; D gene: TRBD2; J gene: TRBJ2-3; V gene: TRBV6-1
CDR3 protein: CASSLWANQNTEAFF; CDR3 DNA: TGTGCCAGCAGCTTATGGGCGAACCAGAACACTGAAGCTTTCTTT; clone size: -; CDR3 length: 15; D gene: -; J gene: TRBJ1-1; V gene: TRBV7-3
CDR3 protein: CASSLGSGEGLNEKLFF; CDR3 DNA: TGTGCCAGCAGTTTGGGATCAGGGGAGGGCTTGAATGAAAAACTGTTTTTT; clone size: -; CDR3 length: 17; D gene: -; J gene: TRBJ1-4; V gene: TRBV5-6
CDR3 protein: CASSLTSSYNEQFF; CDR3 DNA: TGTGCCAGCAGCTTGACTAGCTCCTACAATGAGCAGTTCTTC; clone size: -; CDR3 length: 14; D gene: -; J gene: TRBJ2-1; V gene: TRBV7-9
CDR3 protein: CASTRGGWGETQYF; CDR3 DNA: TGTGCCAGCACACGGGGAGGTTGGGGGGAGACCCAGTACTTC; clone size: -; CDR3 length: 14; D gene: -; J gene: TRBJ2-5; V gene: TRBV6-1
CDR3 protein: CASRTGNTGELFF; CDR3 DNA: TGTGCCAGCAGGACAGGGAACACCGGGGAGCTGTTTTTT; clone size: -; CDR3 length: 13; D gene: -; J gene: TRBJ2-2; V gene: TRBV6-6
CDR3 protein: CASSRRDRRNEKLFF; CDR3 DNA: TGTGCCAGCAGCCGTCGGGACAGGCGGAATGAAAAACTGTTTTTT; clone size: -; CDR3 length: 15; D gene: TRBD1; J gene: TRBJ1-4; V gene: TRBV27